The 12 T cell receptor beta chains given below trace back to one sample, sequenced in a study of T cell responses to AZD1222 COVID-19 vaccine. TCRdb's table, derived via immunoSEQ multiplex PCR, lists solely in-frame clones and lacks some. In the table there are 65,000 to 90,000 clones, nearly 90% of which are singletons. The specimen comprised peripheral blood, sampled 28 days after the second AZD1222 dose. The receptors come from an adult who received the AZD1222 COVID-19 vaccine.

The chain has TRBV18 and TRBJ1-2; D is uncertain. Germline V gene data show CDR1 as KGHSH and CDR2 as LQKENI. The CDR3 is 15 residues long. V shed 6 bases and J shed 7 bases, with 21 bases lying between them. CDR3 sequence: CASSTKWEGHFGYTF. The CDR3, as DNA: TGTGCCAGCTCGACGAAGTGGGAGGGCCATTTTGGCTACACCTTC.

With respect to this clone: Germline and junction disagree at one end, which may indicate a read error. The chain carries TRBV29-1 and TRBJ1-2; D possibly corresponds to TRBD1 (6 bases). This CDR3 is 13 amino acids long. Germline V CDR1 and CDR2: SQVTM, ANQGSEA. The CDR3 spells CSVEGGARYGYTF. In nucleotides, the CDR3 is TGCAGCGTCGAAGGGGGGGCGCGATATGGCTACACCTTC.

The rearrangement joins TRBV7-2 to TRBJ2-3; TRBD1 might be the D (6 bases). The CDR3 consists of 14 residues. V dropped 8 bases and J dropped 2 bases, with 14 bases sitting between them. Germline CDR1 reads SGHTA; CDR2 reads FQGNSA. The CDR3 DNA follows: TGTGCCAGCTCCGACAGGCTCTACACAGATACGCAGTATTTT. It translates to CASSDRLYTDTQYF.

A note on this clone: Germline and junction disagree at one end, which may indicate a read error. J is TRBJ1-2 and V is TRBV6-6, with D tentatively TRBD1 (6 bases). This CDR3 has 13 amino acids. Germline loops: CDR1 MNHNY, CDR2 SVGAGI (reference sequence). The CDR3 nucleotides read TGTGCCAGTAGTTCCCGGGACATCTATGGCTACACCTTC. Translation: CASSSRDIYGYTF.

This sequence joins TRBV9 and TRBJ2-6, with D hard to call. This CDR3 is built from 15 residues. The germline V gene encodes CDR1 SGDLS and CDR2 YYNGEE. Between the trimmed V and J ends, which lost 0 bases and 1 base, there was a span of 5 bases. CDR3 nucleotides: TGTGCCAGCAGCGTAGTAGGGTCTGGGGCCAACGTCCTGACTTTC. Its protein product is CASSVVGSGANVLTF.

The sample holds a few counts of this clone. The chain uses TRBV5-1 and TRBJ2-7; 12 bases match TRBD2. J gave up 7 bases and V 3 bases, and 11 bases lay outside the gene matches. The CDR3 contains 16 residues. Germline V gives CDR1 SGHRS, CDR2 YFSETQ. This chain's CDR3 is CASSWRLAGALREQYV. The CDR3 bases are TGCGCCAGCAGCTGGAGACTAGCGGGAGCTTTGAGGGAGCAGTACGTC.

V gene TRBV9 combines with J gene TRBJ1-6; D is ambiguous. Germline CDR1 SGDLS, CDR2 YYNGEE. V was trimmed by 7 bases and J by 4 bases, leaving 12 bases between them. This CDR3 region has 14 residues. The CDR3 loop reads CASRRGGYNSPLHF. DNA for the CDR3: TGTGCCAGCCGGCGTGGAGGTTATAATTCACCCCTCCACTTT.

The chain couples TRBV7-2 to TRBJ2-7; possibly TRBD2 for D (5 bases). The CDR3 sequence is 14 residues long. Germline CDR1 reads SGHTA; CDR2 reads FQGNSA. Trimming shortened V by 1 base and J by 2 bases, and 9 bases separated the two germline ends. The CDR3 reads CASSLDASTYEQYF. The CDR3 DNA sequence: TGTGCCAGCAGCTTAGATGCTAGCACCTACGAGCAGTACTTC.

The CDR3 loop reads CASSQLPGGGTDTQYF. The CDR3 DNA is TGCGCCAGCAGTCAATTGCCAGGAGGCGGCACAGATACGCAGTATTTT. This chain connects TRBV23-1 to TRBJ2-3, with TRBD2 as a possible D gene (5 bases). TRBV23-1 is an open reading frame whose function is uncertain. Trimming removed 1 base at V and 1 base at J, with 12 bases between. The CDR3 extends over 16 amino acids.

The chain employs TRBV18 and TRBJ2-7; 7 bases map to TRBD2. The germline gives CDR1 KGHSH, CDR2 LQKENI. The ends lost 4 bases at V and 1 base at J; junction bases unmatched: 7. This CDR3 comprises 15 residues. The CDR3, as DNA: TGTGCCAGCTCACGGAGACCGGGACTATCCTACGAGCAGTACGTC. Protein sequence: CASSRRPGLSYEQYV.

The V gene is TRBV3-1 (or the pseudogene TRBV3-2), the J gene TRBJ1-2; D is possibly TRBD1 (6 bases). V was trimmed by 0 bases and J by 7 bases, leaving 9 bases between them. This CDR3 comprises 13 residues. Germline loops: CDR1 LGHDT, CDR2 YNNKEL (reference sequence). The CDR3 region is CASSQDRGSGYTF. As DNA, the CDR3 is TGTGCCAGCAGCCAAGACAGGGGTAGTGGCTACACCTTC.

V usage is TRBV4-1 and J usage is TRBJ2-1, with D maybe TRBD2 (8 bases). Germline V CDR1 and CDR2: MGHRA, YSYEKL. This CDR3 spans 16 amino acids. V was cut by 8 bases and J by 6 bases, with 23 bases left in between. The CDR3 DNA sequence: TGCGCCAGCGCAACCATCGGGAGGGGACAGCGCAATGAGCAGTTCTTC. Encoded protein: CASATIGRGQRNEQFF.